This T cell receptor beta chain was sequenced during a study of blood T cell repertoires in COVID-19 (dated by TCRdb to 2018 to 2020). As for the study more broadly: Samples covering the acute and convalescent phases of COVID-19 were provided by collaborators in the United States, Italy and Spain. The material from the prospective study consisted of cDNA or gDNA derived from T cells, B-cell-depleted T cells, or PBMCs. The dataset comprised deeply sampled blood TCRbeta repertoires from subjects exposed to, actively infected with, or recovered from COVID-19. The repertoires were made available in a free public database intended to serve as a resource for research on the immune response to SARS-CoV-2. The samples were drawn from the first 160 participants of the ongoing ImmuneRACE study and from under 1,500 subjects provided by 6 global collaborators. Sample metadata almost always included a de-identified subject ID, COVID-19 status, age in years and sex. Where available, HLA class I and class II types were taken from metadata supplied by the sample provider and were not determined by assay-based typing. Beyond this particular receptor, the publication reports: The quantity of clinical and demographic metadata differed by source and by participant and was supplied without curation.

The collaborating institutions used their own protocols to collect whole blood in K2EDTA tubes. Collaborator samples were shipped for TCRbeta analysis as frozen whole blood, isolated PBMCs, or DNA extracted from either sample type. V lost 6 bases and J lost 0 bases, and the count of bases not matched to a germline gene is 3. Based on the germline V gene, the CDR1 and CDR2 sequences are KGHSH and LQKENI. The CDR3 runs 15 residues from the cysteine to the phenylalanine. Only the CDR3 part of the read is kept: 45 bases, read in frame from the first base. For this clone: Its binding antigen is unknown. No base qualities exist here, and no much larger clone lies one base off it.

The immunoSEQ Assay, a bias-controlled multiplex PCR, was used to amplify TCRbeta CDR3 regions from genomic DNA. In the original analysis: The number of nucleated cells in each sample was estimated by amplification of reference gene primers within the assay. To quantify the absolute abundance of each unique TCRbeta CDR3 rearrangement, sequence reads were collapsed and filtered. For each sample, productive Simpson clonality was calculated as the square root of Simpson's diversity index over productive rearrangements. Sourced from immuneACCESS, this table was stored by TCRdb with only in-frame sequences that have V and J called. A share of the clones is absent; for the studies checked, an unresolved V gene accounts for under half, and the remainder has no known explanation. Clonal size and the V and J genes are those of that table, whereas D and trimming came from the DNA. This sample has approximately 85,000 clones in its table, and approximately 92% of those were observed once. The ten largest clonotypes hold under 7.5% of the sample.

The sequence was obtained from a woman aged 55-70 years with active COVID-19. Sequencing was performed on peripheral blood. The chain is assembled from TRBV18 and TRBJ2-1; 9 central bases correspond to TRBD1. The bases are TGTGCCAGCTCGACAGGGGGAGCCTCCTACAATGAGCAGTTCTTC. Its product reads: CASSTGGASYNEQFF. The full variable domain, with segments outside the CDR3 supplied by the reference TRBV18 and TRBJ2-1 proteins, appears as NAGVMQNPRHLVRRRGQEARLRCSPMKGHSHVYWYRQLPEEGLKFMVYLQKENIIDESGMPKERFSAEFPKEGPSILRIQQVVRGDSAAYFCASSTGGASYNEQFFGPGTRLTVL.